This TCR beta chain was sequenced during a study of blood T cell repertoires in COVID-19. Study details: Sites in the United States, Italy and Spain provided acute and convalescent COVID-19 samples. PBMCs, B-cell-depleted T cells, or T cells were the source of the cDNA or gDNA that made up the material.

Germline V gives CDR1 LNHDA, CDR2 SQIVND (reference sequence). The CDR3 contains 15 residues. V lost 7 bases, J lost 4 bases, and 19 bases lay in between. Per the study methods: Estimates of nucleated cell counts were drawn from the amplification of reference gene primers. Some clones are missing from TCRdb's copy, which holds only in-frame ones; the method was immunoSEQ multiplex PCR. That table is the source of V, J and clone size, and D and trimming were worked out from the DNA. The data contain over 100,000 clones, 75% to 90% of them singletons. The chain is built from TRBV19 and TRBJ1-1; D not resolved. The clonotype originates from a man aged 50 to 60 with acute or convalescent COVID-19. Sequencing was performed on peripheral blood. The CDR3 reads CASTIGMEASTEAFF. The CDR3 coding sequence is TGTGCCAGTACCATCGGTATGGAGGCTTCCACTGAAGCTTTCTTT.